This T cell receptor beta chain was obtained from a study of shared clonotypes between healthy human individuals. Across the study: Those who served as donors were a couple of women and a few men between the ages of 18 and 49. Study outcomes and limitations: Richness estimates generally favored naive over memory subsets.

CDR1 is LNHDA and CDR2 is SQIVND in the germline V gene (reference sequence). There are 16 residues in the CDR3. The V and J ends lost 4 bases and 3 bases, in that order; junction bases with no gene match: 11. The protocol was immunoSEQ multiplex PCR, while the TCRdb copy is restricted to in-frame clones and leaves out a portion. The profile shows millions of clones, roughly 94% of them singletons. Comment on this clone: Antigen: not known.

This receptor was taken from a man younger than 30 in good health. The chain combines TRBV19 with TRBJ2-7; 8 nucleotides line up with TRBD1. Sequenced sample: naive CD4+ T cells sorted from blood. Subset specified: CD45RA+ positively selected. The CDR3 region is CASSTRHSDRGYEQYF. The CDR3 region has the DNA TGTGCCAGTAGTACCCGGCATTCAGACAGGGGCTACGAGCAGTACTTC.